A selection of T cell receptor beta chains follows, all from one sample in a study of neurological immune-mediated disorders. MiXCR was run by TCRdb on the 5' RACE reads, yielding one entry per CDR3 protein. Of under 45,000 distinct CDR3 sequences detected, 3.8% appear once; the ten largest clones hold roughly 2.2%. The sequenced sample consisted of PBMCs. These receptor sequences come from a man between 25 and 39 years old with multiple sclerosis. CDR3s include the opening cysteine and the closing phenylalanine or tryptophan. Fields, in order: D gene, V gene, J gene, CDR3 protein. D genes are given only for firm matches.

>TRBD1|TRBV20-1|TRBJ1-4
CSALTQGEQEKLFF
>-|TRBV7-6|TRBJ2-7
CASSLASRHNNGYEQYF
>-|TRBV5-1|TRBJ2-3
CASSWGAGTDTQYF
>-|TRBV7-3|TRBJ1-1
CASSSQGGTEAFF
>TRBD1|TRBV7-3|TRBJ2-2
CASSLTGSDRGRELFF
>TRBD2|TRBV12-3/TRBV12-4|TRBJ2-1
CATQTSGLDEQFF
>-|TRBV6-5|TRBJ1-1
CAIRAGAGAAFF
>TRBD2|TRBV27|TRBJ2-5
CASSGGRETQYF
>-|TRBV11-2|TRBJ1-4
CATRGGQGEKLFF
>TRBD2|TRBV7-2|TRBJ2-5
CASSPPGLAGGQETQYF
>TRBD1|TRBV6-5|TRBJ2-7
CASNKPGQGTHEQYF
>-|TRBV20-1|TRBJ1-2
CSARDVQSYGYTF
>-|TRBV20-1|TRBJ2-7
CSGSDAEYEQYF